The 6 T cell receptor beta chains below were found in one sample sequenced in a study of blood T cell repertoires in COVID-19. Sequencing used immunoSEQ multiplex PCR; TCRdb keeps in-frame clones, though not all of them. This table holds about 180,000 clones, around 80% found once. The sample was PBMCs or T cells enriched from blood (not recorded which). These receptors all stem from a man aged 60-69 years who had been exposed to COVID-19.

The CDR3 sequence: CAWSVQGIGGYTF. The CDR3 DNA reads as TGTGCCTGGAGTGTGCAGGGAATCGGCGGCTACACCTTC. The rearrangement uses TRBV30 and TRBJ1-2; D may be TRBD1 (5 bases). CDR1 and CDR2 from the germline V gene are GTSNPN and SVGIG (reference sequence). CDR3 length: 13 residues. V gave up 0 bases and J gave up 8 bases, with 13 bases separating them.

The V call is TRBV15, the J call TRBJ1-3; possibly TRBD1 for D (6 bases). The V and J ends lost 0 bases and 2 bases respectively, with 11 bases between them. This CDR3 region has 16 residues. Germline CDR1 is LNHNV and CDR2 is YYDKDF (reference sequence). The CDR3 protein is CATSRDLQGTGNTIYF. The CDR3 coding sequence is TGTGCCACCAGCAGAGATCTACAGGGAACTGGAAACACCATATATTTT.

The V gene is TRBV19, the J gene TRBJ2-5, with a possible D match to TRBD1 (5 bases). Germline assignment: CDR1 LNHDA and CDR2 SQIVND (reference sequence). V lost 5 bases and J 5 bases, leaving 12 bases between the germline ends. CDR3 size: 13 residues. Here the CDR3 reads CASSSSQGETQYF. The CDR3 nucleotides read TGTGCCAGTAGTTCCTCCCAGGGTGAGACCCAGTACTTC. The full variable domain, completed using reference TRBV19 and TRBJ2-5, is DGGITQSPKYLFRKEGQNVTLSCEQNLNHDAMYWYRQDPGQGLRLIYYSQIVNDFQKGDIAEGYSVSREKKESFPLTVTSAQKNPTAFYLCASSSSQGETQYFGPGTRLLVL.

The V and J genes are TRBV19 and TRBJ1-2, with TRBD1 matching 8 bases. The CDR3 is made up of 12 amino acids. Germline V lookup: CDR1 LNHDA, CDR2 SQIVND (reference sequence). The ends lost 11 bases at V and 8 bases at J; junction bases unmatched: 10. DNA for the CDR3: TGTGCCGCCTCGGGACAGGAAGGGGGCTACACCTTC. Its translation is CAASGQEGGYTF.

V usage is TRBV5-4 and J usage is TRBJ1-4, with D perhaps TRBD1 (5 bases). Trimming took off 5 bases at V and 5 bases at J, with 16 bases between the two ends. The length of the CDR3 is 15 residues. CDR1 is SGHNT and CDR2 is YYREEE in the germline V gene (reference sequence). CDR3 sequence: CASSNFDSTNEKLFF. CDR3 coding DNA: TGTGCCAGCAGTAACTTTGACAGTACCAATGAAAAACTGTTTTTT. The whole variable domain, filled in from reference TRBV5-4 and TRBJ1-4, reads ETGVTQSPTHLIKTRGQQVTLRCSSQSGHNTVSWYQQALGQGPQFIFQYYREEENGRGNFPPRFSGLQFPNYSSELNVNALELDDSALYLCASSNFDSTNEKLFFGSGTQLSVL.

This rearrangement joins TRBV18 to TRBJ2-1; 10 bases are a match to TRBD2. V was clipped by 2 bases and J by 6 bases; unmatched bases: 13. Germline V gene sequence: CDR1 KGHSH, CDR2 LQKENI. This CDR3 spans 18 amino acids. The CDR3: CASSPLTSGAAASNEQFF. The CDR3 DNA sequence: TGTGCCAGCTCACCATTAACTAGCGGGGCCGCTGCCTCCAATGAGCAGTTCTTC.